This is a list of T cell receptor beta chains from one sample in a study of T cells in Graves' hyperthyroidism and ophthalmopathy. MiXCR was run by TCRdb on the multiplex PCR reads, yielding one entry per CDR3 protein. The sample holds more than 350,000 distinct CDR3 sequences; about 15% are singletons and the top ten take about 33%. Sequences were obtained from blood. These receptors were taken from a woman between 25 and 40 years old with Graves' hyperthyroidism. Both conserved end residues are part of each CDR3. The order of the fields is clone size, V gene, CDR3 protein. Clone size is given for some rows only: seen once, a few or many times, or a class if the clone is expanded.

NA TRBV6-2/TRBV6-3 CASSDMGLSGNTIYF
many TRBV27 CASRSISGMNEQFF
many TRBV28 CASSLYQAGEQFF
NA TRBV29-1 CSVGDSGANVLTF
NA TRBV28 CATMGSGRTNYGYTF
NA TRBV6-1 CASSETQGNQPQHF
many TRBV11-2 CASSLDYRTSGTDTQYF
NA TRBV5-1 CASSRTRARETQYF
many TRBV12-3/TRBV12-4 CASSRRDSYVYEQYF
few TRBV15 CATSSHLRDYEQYF
many TRBV30 CAWSVRRGGGNIQYF
few TRBV7-2 CASSLRPGTGFRGESYGYTF
many TRBV28 CASFAQGSWHEQYF
many TRBV6-2/TRBV6-3 CASSYSTKATDTQYF
many TRBV28 CASSSTGDEQYF
NA TRBV7-9 CASSSSTSTDTQYF
many TRBV27 CASSLSLGAEAFF
many TRBV10-3 CAIRQDLEETQYF
few TRBV6-1 CASSEQSGYNSPLHF
few TRBV20-1 CSASIPRGVNIQYF
many TRBV27 CASSLTDSRDEQYF
few TRBV19 CASSPTSGRHQETQYF
NA TRBV20-1 CSRLAGGTGTDTQYF
few TRBV5-1 CASSWDRGNHEQYF
NA TRBV20-1 CSARQGDLQPQHF
many TRBV18 CASSLRDPPYNEQFF
NA TRBV9 CASSVITGKQETQYF
many TRBV10-1 CASSESSPETQYF
NA TRBV19 CASSINHINPNGVNTEAFF